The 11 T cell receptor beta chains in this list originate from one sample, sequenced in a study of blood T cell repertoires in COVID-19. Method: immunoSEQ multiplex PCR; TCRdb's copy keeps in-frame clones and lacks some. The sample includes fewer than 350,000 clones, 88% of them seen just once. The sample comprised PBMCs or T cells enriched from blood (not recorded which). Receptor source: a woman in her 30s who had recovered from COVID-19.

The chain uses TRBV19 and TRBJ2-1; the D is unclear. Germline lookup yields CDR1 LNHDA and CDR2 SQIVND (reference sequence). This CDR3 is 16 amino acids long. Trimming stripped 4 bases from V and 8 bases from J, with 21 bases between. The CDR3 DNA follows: TGTGCCAGTAGTAGGGCAGCTATGGTGTATTACGATGAGCAGTTCTTC. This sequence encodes CASSRAAMVYYDEQFF.

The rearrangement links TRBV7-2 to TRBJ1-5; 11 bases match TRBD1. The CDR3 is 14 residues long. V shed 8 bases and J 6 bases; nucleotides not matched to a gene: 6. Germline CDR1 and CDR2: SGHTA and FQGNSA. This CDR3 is CASRTGGMGQPQHF. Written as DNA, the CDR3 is TGTGCCAGCCGGACAGGGGGCATGGGTCAGCCCCAGCATTTT.

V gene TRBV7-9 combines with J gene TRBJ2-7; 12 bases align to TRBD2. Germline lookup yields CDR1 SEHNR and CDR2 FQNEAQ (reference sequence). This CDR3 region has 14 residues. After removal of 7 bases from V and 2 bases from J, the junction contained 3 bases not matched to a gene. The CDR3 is CASTGLAGPYEQYF. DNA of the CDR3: TGTGCCAGCACCGGACTAGCGGGGCCCTACGAGCAGTACTTC.

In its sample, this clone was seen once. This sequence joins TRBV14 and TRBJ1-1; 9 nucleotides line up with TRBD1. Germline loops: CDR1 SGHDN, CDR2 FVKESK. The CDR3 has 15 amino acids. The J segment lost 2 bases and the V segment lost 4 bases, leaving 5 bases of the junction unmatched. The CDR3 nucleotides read TGTGCCAGCAGCCGTTGGACAGGGGCCAACACTGAAGCTTTCTTT. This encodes CASSRWTGANTEAFF. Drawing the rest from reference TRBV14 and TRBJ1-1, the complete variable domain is EAGVTQFPSHSVIEKGQTVTLRCDPISGHDNLYWYRRVMGKEIKFLLHFVKESKQDESGMPNNRFLAERTGGTYSTLKVQPAELEDSGVYFCASSRWTGANTEAFFGQGTRLTVV.

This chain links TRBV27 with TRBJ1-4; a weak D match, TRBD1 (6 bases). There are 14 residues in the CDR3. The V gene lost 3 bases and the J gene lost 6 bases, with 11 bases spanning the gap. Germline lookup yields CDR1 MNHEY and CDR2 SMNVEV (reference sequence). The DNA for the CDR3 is TGTGCCAGCAGTTTCAGGGGCGCTGATGAAAAACTGTTTTTT. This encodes CASSFRGADEKLFF.

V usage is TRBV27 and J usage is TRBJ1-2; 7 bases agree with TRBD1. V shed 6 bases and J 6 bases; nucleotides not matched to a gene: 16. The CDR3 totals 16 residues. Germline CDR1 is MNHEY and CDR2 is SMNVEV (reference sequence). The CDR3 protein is CASSLKRAGDRHGYTF. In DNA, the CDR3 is TGTGCCAGCAGCCTCAAACGGGCTGGGGACAGACATGGCTACACCTTC.

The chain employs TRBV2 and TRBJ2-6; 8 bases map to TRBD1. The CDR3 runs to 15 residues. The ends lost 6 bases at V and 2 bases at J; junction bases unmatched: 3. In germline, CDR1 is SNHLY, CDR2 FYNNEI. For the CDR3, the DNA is TGTGCCAGCAGCTCGACAGGGGCTGGGGCCAACGTCCTGACTTTC. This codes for CASSSTGAGANVLTF.

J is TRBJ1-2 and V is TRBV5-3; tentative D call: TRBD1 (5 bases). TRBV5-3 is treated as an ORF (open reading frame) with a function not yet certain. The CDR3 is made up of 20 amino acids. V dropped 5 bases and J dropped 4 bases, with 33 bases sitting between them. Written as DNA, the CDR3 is TGTGCCAGAAGAAGTTTTTGTCGTGTTGGAGGGGTTTGGTTCCCCTATGGCTACACCTTC. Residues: CARRSFCRVGGVWFPYGYTF.

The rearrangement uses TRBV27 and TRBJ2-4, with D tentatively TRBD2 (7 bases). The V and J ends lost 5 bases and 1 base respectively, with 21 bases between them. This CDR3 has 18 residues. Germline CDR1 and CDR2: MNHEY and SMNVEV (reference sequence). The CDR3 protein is CASSLPGGRRGAKNIQYF. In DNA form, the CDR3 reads TGTGCCAGCAGTCTCCCGGGGGGACGTAGGGGGGCCAAAAACATTCAGTACTTC.

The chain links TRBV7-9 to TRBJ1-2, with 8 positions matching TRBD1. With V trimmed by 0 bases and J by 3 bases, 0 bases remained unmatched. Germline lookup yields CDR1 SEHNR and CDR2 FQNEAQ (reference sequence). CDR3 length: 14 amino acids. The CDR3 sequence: CASSLATGDYGYTF. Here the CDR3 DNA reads TGTGCCAGCAGCTTAGCGACAGGGGACTATGGCTACACCTTC. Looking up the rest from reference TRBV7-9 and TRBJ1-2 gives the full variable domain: DTGVSQNPRHKITKRGQNVTFRCDPISEHNRLYWYRQTLGQGPEFLTYFQNEAQLEKSRLLSDRFSAERPKGSFSTLEIQRTEQGDSAMYLCASSLATGDYGYTFGSGTRLTVV.

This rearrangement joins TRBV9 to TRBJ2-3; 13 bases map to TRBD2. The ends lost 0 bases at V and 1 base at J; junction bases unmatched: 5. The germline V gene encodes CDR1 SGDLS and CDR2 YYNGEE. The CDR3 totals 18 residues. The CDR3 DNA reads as TGTGCCAGCAGCGTAGGACTAGCGGGAGGACGGCGCACAGATACGCAGTATTTT. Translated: CASSVGLAGGRRTDTQYF.